The 17 T cell receptor beta chains below all came from one sample that was sequenced in a study of blood T cell repertoires in COVID-19. Sequencing was performed with immunoSEQ multiplex PCR; in TCRdb, only in-frame clones are kept and a portion is missing. This sample has around 60,000 clones, with 72% found just once. The sample consisted of peripheral blood. These receptors were obtained from a woman in her 70s with COVID-19, enrolled during active disease.

V is TRBV6-2 or TRBV6-3 and J is TRBJ1-5; 8 positions match TRBD1. Germline V gene data show CDR1 as MNHEY and CDR2 as SVGEGT. CDR3 length equals 14 residues. With V trimmed by 3 bases and J by 7 bases, 5 bases remained unmatched. DNA of the CDR3: TGTGCCAGCAGTTATGACAGGGGCTGGCAGCCCCAGCATTTT. Amino acid sequence: CASSYDRGWQPQHF.

The chain links TRBV5-4 to TRBJ2-5, with 7 bases matching TRBD1. Unmatched junction bases numbered 17, after V lost 4 bases and J lost 5 bases. Germline CDR1 and CDR2: SGHNT and YYREEE (reference sequence). The length of the CDR3 is 17 residues. The CDR3, as DNA: TGTGCCAGCAGCCAGACAGGGACAACCCGCAAGAAGGAGACCCAGTACTTC. Its protein product is CASSQTGTTRKKETQYF. The complete variable domain, with remaining parts taken from reference TRBV5-4 and TRBJ2-5, reads ETGVTQSPTHLIKTRGQQVTLRCSSQSGHNTVSWYQQALGQGPQFIFQYYREEENGRGNFPPRFSGLQFPNYSSELNVNALELDDSALYLCASSQTGTTRKKETQYFGPGTRLLVL.

The CDR3 region has the DNA TGTGCCAGCTCCCCTACCGAGTCCTACAATGAGCAGTTCTTC. As protein: CASSPTESYNEQFF. The rearrangement joins TRBV18 to TRBJ2-1; no definite D call. The CDR3 has 14 amino acids. Between the trimmed V and J ends, which lost 6 bases and 1 base, there was a span of 10 bases. Germline CDR1 reads KGHSH; CDR2 reads LQKENI.

The chain carries TRBV12-3 or TRBV12-4 and TRBJ1-1, with 7 nucleotides matching TRBD1. Trimming at V came to 6 bases and at J to 5 bases, leaving 3 bases not matched to a gene. The CDR3 runs 12 residues. DNA for the CDR3: TGTGCCAGCAGCCCGACAGGGACTGAAGCTTTCTTT. Its translation is CASSPTGTEAFF.

DNA of the CDR3: TGTGCCAGTAGCTCCACAGGGGGGGAGGAAAAACTGTTTTTT. Residues: CASSSTGGEEKLFF. The chain uses TRBV19 and TRBJ1-4; TRBD1 aligns across 8 bases. The CDR3 covers 14 residues. Trimming cost V 6 bases and J 8 bases; bases outside gene matches: 8. Germline assignment: CDR1 LNHDA and CDR2 SQIVND (reference sequence).

In its sample, this clone was seen a few times. The chain joins TRBV25-1 to TRBJ2-3; TRBD2 matches 7 bases. Losses at the gene ends were 8 bases for V and 5 bases for J; bases not matched to a gene: 7. CDR3 length: 13 residues. CDR1 is MGHDK, CDR2 SYGVNS, per germline. For the CDR3, the DNA is TGTGCCAGCGGCCGGGCGGGAGAAGATACGCAGTATTTT. Translation: CASGRAGEDTQYF.

This clone was seen a single time. The chain employs TRBV29-1 and TRBJ1-1, with 10 bases that match TRBD1. The V segment lost 8 bases and the J segment 3 bases; nucleotides outside the gene matches: 6. There are 13 residues in the CDR3. Germline lookup yields CDR1 SQVTM and CDR2 ANQGSEA. CDR3 nucleotides: TGCAGCTTCCGAGGACAGGGGGACACTGAAGCTTTCTTT. It encodes CSFRGQGDTEAFF.

The chain employs TRBV9 and TRBJ2-7; 9 bases align to TRBD2. Trimming at V came to 0 bases and at J to 4 bases, leaving 14 bases not matched to a gene. The CDR3 spans 18 residues. CDR1 is SGDLS and CDR2 is YYNGEE in the germline V gene. The CDR3 coding sequence is TGTGCCAGCAGCGTAGTGATAGCGGGGGCCAAAGACTTGTACGAGCAGTACTTC. Protein sequence: CASSVVIAGAKDLYEQYF.

The chain uses TRBV5-6 and TRBJ1-3, with a weak D call TRBD1 (5 bases). Trimming left V 4 bases short and J 0 bases short, with 23 bases between. This CDR3 has 19 residues. Per germline, CDR1 SGHDT and CDR2 YYEEEE. The CDR3 sequence is CASSLAIYRDFSSGNTIYF. CDR3 sequence (DNA): TGTGCCAGCAGCCTAGCTATCTACCGGGACTTCAGCTCTGGAAACACCATATATTTT.

This rearrangement joins TRBV12-3 or TRBV12-4 to TRBJ2-6, with no clear D. This CDR3 has 13 residues. With 6 bases removed from V and 0 bases from J, the gap between germline ends came to 3 bases. DNA of the CDR3: TGTGCCAGCAGCGGCTCTGGGGCCAACGTCCTGACTTTC. It yields the protein CASSGSGANVLTF.

This rearrangement joins TRBV3-1 (or the pseudogene TRBV3-2) to TRBJ2-2; TRBD2 might be the D (6 bases). Trimming removed 2 bases from V and 6 bases from J, with 10 bases in between. The V gene's germline CDR1 is LGHDT and CDR2 YNNKEL (reference sequence). This CDR3 has 14 amino acids. The DNA of the CDR3 is TGTGCCAGCAGCCAATCTTGGGGGGCCGGGGAGCTGTTTTTT. As protein: CASSQSWGAGELFF.

The J gene is TRBJ1-1, the V gene TRBV9; D remains unclear. The CDR3 has 13 amino acids. CDR1 and CDR2 from the germline V gene are SGDLS and YYNGEE. V was trimmed by 0 bases and J by 3 bases, leaving 6 bases between them. The CDR3 DNA follows: TGTGCCAGCAGCGTAGAAGGAGACACTGAAGCTTTCTTT. As protein: CASSVEGDTEAFF.

This clone came up a few times. The genes are TRBV5-6 and TRBJ1-5, with D hard to call. Trimming stripped 4 bases from V and 6 bases from J, with 11 bases between. The CDR3 spans 13 residues. Germline V gene lookup returns CDR1 SGHDT and CDR2 YYEEEE. CDR3 in amino acids: CASSEAARQPQHF. CDR3 nucleotide sequence: TGTGCCAGCAGCGAGGCAGCCCGTCAGCCCCAGCATTTT.

This rearrangement joins TRBV3-1 (or the pseudogene TRBV3-2) to TRBJ2-5, with 9 bases matching TRBD2. Losses at the gene ends were 6 bases for V and 5 bases for J; bases not matched to a gene: 13. The CDR3 is 16 amino acids. Germline values: CDR1 LGHDT, CDR2 YNNKEL (reference sequence). CDR3 region: CASSPRSQRGAETQYF. The CDR3 DNA reads as TGTGCCAGCAGTCCCCGGTCCCAGCGGGGGGCCGAGACCCAGTACTTC.

The chain employs TRBV10-3 and TRBJ2-7, with 7 bases matching TRBD2. The length of the CDR3 is 13 residues. Germline V gene lookup returns CDR1 ENHRY and CDR2 SYGVKD. J lost 0 bases, V lost 10 bases, and 6 bases had no gene match. The CDR3 nucleotides read TGTGCCACTACGGGGGGTAGCTCCTACGAGCAGTACTTC. This translates into CATTGGSSYEQYF.

This clone was seen more than once but under ten times. V usage is TRBV6-2 or TRBV6-3 and J usage is TRBJ2-5, with TRBD1 identical over 11 bases. The length of the CDR3 is 18 residues. Germline CDR1 and CDR2: MNHEY and SVGEGT. V lost 6 bases to trimming and J lost 4 bases; unmatched junction nucleotides: 16. The CDR3 is CASSRGQGVGGRRETQYF. DNA for the CDR3: TGTGCCAGCAGCCGGGGACAGGGGGTCGGCGGTCGAAGAGAGACCCAGTACTTC.

The J gene is TRBJ1-2, the V gene TRBV19; 9 bases map to TRBD1. The CDR3 loop spans 16 amino acids. V gave up 1 base and J gave up 4 bases; unmatched junction bases: 7. The germline gives CDR1 LNHDA, CDR2 SQIVND (reference sequence). The CDR3 bases are TGTGCCAGTAGTATAGGCACCGGGACAGGGTCCTATGGCTACACCTTC. Translating gives CASSIGTGTGSYGYTF.